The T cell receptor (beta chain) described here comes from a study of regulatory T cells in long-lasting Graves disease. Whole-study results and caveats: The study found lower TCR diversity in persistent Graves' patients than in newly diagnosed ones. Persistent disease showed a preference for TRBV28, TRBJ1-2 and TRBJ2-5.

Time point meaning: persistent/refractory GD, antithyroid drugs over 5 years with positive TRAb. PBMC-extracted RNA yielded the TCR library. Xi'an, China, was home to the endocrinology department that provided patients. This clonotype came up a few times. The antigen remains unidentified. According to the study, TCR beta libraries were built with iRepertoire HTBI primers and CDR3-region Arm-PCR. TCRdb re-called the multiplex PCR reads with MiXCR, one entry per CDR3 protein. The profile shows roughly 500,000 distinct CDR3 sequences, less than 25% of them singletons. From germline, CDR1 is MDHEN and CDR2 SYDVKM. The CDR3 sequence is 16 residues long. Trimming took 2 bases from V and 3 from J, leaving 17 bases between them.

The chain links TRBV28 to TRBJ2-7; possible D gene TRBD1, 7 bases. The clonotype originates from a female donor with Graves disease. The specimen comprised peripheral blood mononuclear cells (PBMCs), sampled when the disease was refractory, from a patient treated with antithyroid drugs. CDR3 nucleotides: TGTGCCAGCAGTTTACTACGACAGGGAGGCTACTACGAGCAGTACTTC. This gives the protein CASSLLRQGGYYEQYF.